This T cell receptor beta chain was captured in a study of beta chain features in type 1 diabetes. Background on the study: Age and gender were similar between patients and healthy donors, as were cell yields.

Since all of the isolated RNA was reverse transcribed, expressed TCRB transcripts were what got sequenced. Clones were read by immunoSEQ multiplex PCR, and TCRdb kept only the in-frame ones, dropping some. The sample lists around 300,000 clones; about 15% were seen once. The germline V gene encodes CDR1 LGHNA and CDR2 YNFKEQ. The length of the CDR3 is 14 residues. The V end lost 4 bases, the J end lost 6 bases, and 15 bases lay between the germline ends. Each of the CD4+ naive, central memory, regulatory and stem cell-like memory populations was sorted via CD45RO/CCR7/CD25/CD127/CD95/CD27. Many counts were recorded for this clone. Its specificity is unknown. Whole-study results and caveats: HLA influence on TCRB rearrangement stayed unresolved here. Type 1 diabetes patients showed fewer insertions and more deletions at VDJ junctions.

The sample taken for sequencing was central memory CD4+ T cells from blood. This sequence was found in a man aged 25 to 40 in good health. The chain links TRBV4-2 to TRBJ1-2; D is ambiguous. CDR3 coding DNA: TGTGCCAGCAGCCTAGGACGCCAGAGGGATGGCTACACCTTC. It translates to CASSLGRQRDGYTF.